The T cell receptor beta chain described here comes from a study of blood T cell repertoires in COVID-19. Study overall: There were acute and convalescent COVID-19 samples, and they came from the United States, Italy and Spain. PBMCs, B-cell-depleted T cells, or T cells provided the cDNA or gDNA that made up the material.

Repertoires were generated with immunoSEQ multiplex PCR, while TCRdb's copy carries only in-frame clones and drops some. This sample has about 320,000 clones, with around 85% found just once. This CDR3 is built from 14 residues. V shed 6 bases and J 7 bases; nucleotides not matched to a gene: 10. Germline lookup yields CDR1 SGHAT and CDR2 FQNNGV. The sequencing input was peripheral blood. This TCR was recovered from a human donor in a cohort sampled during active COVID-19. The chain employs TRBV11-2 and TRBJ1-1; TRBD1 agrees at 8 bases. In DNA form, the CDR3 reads TGTGCCAGCAGAGGTTGGGGGACAGGCTTTGAAGCTTTCTTT. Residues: CASRGWGTGFEAFF.